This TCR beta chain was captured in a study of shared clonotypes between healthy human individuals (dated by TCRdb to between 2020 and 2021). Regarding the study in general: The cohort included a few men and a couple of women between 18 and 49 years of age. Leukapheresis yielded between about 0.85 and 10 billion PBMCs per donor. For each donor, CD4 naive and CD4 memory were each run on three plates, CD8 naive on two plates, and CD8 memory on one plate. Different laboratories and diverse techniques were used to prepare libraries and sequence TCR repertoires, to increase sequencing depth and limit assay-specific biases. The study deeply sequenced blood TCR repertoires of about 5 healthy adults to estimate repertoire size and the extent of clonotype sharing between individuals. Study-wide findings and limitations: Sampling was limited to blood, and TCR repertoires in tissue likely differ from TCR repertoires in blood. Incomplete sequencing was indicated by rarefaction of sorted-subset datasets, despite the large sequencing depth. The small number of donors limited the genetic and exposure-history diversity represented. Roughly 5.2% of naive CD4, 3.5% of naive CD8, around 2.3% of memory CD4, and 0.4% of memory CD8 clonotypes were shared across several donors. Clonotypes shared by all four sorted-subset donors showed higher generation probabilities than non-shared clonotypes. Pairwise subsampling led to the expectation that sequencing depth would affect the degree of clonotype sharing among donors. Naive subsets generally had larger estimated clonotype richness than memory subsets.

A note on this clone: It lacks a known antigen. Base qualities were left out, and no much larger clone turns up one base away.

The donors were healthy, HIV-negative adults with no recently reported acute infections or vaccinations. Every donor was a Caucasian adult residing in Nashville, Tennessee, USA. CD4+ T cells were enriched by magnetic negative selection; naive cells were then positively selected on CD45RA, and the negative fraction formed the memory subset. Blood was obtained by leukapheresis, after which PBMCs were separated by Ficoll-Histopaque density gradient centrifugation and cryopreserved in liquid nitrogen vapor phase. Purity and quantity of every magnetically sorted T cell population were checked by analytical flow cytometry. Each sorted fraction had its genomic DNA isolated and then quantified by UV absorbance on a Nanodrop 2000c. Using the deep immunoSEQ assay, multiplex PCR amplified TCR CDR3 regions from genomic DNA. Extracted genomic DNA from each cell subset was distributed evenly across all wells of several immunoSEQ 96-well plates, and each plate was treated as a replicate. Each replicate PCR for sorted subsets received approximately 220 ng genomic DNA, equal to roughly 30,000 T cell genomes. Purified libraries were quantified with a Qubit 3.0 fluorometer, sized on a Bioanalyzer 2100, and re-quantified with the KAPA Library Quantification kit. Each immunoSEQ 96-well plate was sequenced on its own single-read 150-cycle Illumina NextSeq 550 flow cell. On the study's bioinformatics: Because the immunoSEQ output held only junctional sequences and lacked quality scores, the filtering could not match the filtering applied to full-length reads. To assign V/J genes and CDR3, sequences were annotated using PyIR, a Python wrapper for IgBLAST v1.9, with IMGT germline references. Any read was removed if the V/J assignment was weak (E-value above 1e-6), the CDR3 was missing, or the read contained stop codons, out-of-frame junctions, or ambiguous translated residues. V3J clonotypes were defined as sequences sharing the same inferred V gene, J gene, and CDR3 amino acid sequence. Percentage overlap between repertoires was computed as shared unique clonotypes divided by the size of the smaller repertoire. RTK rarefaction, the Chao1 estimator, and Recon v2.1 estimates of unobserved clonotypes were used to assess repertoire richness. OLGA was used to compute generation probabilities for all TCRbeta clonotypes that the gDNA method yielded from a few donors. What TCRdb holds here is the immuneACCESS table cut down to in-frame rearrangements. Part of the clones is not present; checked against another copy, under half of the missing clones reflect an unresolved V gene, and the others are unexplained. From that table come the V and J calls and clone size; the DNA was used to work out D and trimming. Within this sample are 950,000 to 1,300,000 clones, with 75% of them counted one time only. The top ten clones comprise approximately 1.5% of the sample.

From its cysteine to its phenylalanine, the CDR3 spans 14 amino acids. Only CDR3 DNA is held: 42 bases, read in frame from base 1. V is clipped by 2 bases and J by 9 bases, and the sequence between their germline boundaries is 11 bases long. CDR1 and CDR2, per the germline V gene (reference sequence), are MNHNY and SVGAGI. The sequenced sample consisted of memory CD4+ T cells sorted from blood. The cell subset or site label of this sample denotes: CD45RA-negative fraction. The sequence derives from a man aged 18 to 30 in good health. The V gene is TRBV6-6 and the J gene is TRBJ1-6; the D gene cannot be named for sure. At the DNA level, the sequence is TGTGCCAGCAGTTACGGCCATACCGGTTCACCCCTCCACTTT. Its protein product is CASSYGHTGSPLHF.